The text below deals with one T cell receptor beta chain. The target antigen is unknown. Time point of the sample: newly diagnosed, previously untreated cHL patient sample. The study isolated CD8+ T cells from thawed PBMCs by magnetic negative selection. PBMCs representing newly diagnosed, untreated classical Hodgkin lymphoma functioned as the comparison. The data were taken from a study of PD-1 blockade in classical Hodgkin lymphoma. Study-wide results and limits: Newly diagnosed patients reportedly trailed healthy donors in baseline TCR diversity. The repertoire differences lack a defined cause, possibly disease activity or prior therapy.

The germline V gene has CDR1 SGHTA and CDR2 FQGNSA. CDR3 length: 12 residues. Trimming took off 3 bases at V and 7 bases at J, with 8 bases between the two ends. Sequenced by immunoSEQ multiplex PCR; TCRdb stores in-frame clones only, minus some. The data show some 10,000 clones, just over 85% seen once. The TCR was taken from a human donor with classical Hodgkin lymphoma. Specimen: CD8+ T cells from blood. The chain carries TRBV7-2 and TRBJ2-3; a possible D gene is TRBD2 (5 bases). The CDR3: CASSFGEHTQYF. The CDR3, as DNA: TGTGCCAGCAGCTTCGGGGAACATACGCAGTATTTT.